This T cell receptor beta chain was captured in a study of CD8+CD57+ T cells in acquired aplastic anemia. Individuals selected for sequencing had exhibited CD8+CD57+ cell expansion on flow cytometry. Genomic DNA constituted the template upon which TCR beta VDJ and CDR3 profiling was performed. TCRdb passed the reads through MiXCR, listing each CDR3 protein once. The sample lists over 250,000 distinct CDR3 sequences; roughly 53% were seen once. The CDR3 is 17 amino acids. Germline CDR1 MGHDK, CDR2 SYGVNS. V lost 0 bases and J 1 base, leaving 16 bases between the germline ends. The chain couples TRBV25-1 to TRBJ2-7; D is unresolved. The source is a human donor with aplastic anemia. Sequenced: sorted CD4+, CD8+, or CD8+CD57+ T cells (not recorded which) from PBMCs. This CDR3 reads CASSEYLGGSRSYEQYF. Here the CDR3 DNA reads TGTGCCAGCAGTGAATATCTGGGCGGATCACGTTCCTACGAGCAGTACTTC.